This T cell receptor (beta chain) was sequenced for a study of cytomegalovirus exposure and HLA in healthy donors. Study results and limitations: According to a later analysis, donors in an Asian-associated ancestry cluster reportedly had fewer N-insertions than the approximately 730-donor mean. Trimming of TCR beta V- and J-genes showed a link, identified in a later analysis, to a missense DCLRE1C variant.

Comment on this clone: Its target is unknown.

Primers: 60 Vbeta forward and 13 Jbeta reverse. Produced via immunoSEQ multiplex PCR; TCRdb's table is partial and in-frame only. The repertoire holds over 85,000 clones, about 67% seen once, with around 1.9% in the top ten. This clonotype was obtained from a man under 40 in good health and CMV-seronegative. The sequencing sample was made of PBMCs.

CDR3 sequence reads: CASRGQGSSYEQYF. The CDR3 coding sequence is TGTGCCAGCAGAGGACAGGGCAGCTCCTACGAGCAGTACTTC. The chain recombines TRBV28 with TRBJ2-7, with 8 bases matching TRBD1. V lost 6 bases, J lost 0 bases, and 4 bases stayed unmatched. Germline CDR1 is MDHEN and CDR2 is SYDVKM. This CDR3 spans 14 amino acids.